This entry features one T cell receptor beta chain sequence. Assay used: immunoSEQ multiplex PCR; TCRdb lists only in-frame clones, some missing. The sample has approximately 220,000 clones, about 92% seen once. The data are from a study of T cell responses to AZD1222 COVID-19 vaccine. Trimming left V 5 bases short and J 2 bases short, with 14 bases between. Germline lookup yields CDR1 SEHNR and CDR2 FQNEAQ (reference sequence). CDR3 length: 15 residues. The chain employs TRBV7-9 and TRBJ2-3, with D perhaps given as TRBD1 or TRBD2 (5 bases each). This clonotype was sampled from an adult in good health. Specimen: peripheral blood, collected on day 0 of MenACWY control vaccination. The CDR3 sequence is CASSRSGAYTDTQYF. In DNA, the CDR3 is TGTGCCAGCAGCAGGTCCGGGGCGTACACAGATACGCAGTATTTT.